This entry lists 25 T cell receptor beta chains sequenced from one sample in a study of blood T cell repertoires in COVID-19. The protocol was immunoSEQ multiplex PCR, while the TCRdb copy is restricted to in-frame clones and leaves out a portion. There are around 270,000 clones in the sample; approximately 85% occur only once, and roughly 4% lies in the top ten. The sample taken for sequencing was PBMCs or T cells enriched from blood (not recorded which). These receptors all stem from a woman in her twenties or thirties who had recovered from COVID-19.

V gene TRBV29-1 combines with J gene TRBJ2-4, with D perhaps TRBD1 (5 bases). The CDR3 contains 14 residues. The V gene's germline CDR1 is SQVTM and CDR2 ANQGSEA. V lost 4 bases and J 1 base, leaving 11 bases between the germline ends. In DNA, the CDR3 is TGCAGCGTTGCTCCTCGACAGGCCAAAAACATTCAGTACTTC. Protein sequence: CSVAPRQAKNIQYF. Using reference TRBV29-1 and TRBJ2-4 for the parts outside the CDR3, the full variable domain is SAVISQKPSRDICQRGTSLTIQCQVDSQVTMMFWYRQQPGQSLTLIATANQGSEATYESGFVIDKFPISRPNLTFSTLTVSNMSPEDSSIYLCSVAPRQAKNIQYFGAGTRLSVL.

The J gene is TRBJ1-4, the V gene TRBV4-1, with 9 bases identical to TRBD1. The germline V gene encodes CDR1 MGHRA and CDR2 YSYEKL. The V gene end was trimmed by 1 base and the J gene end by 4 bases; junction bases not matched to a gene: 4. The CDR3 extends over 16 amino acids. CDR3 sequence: CASSQVTGGVNEKLFF. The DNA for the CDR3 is TGCGCCAGCAGCCAAGTAACAGGGGGCGTTAATGAAAAACTGTTTTTT.

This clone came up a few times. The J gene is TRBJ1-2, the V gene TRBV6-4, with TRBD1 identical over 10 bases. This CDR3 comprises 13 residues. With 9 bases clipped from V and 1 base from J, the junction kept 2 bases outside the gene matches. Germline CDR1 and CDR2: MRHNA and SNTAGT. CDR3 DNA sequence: TGTGCCAGAGGGACAGGGGATAACTATGGCTACACCTTC. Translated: CARGTGDNYGYTF.

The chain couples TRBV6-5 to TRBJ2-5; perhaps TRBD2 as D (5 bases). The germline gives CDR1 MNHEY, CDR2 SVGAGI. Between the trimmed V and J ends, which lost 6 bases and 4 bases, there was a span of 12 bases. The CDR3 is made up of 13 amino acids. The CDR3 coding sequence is TGTGCCAGCAGCGCGAATCGGGGAGAGACCCAGTACTTC. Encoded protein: CASSANRGETQYF.

CDR3 coding DNA: TGCGCCAGCAGCGGAGATGAGCGGTACACTGAAGCTTTCTTT. Translation gives CASSGDERYTEAFF. The chain recombines TRBV5-1 with TRBJ1-1, with unresolved D. V lost 4 bases to trimming and J lost 3 bases, with 13 bases between them. Germline CDR1 reads SGHRS; CDR2 reads YFSETQ. This CDR3 region has 14 residues. Full variable domain (outside the CDR3, taken from reference TRBV5-1 and TRBJ1-1): KAGVTQTPRYLIKTRGQQVTLSCSPISGHRSVSWYQQTPGQGLQFLFEYFSETQRNKGNFPGRFSGRQFSNSRSEMNVSTLELGDSALYLCASSGDERYTEAFFGQGTRLTVV.

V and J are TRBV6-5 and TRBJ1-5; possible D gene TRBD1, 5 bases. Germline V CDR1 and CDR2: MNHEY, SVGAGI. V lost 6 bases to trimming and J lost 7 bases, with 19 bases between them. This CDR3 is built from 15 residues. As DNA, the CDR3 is TGTGCCAGCAGCCCCCATCCCCCAGGGAACCAGCCCCAGCATTTT. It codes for CASSPHPPGNQPQHF.

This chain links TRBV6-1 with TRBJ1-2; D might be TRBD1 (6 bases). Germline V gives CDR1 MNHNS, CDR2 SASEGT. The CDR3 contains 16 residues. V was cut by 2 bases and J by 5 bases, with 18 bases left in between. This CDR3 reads CASSERAGASPYGYTF. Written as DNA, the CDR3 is TGTGCCAGCAGTGAAAGGGCAGGGGCCTCCCCATATGGCTACACCTTC.

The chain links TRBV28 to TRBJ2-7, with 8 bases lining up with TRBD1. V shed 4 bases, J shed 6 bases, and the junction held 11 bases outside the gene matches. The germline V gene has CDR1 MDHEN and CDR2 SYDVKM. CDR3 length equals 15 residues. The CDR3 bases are TGTGCCAGCAGTTCATCCGGGACAGGCATCGTCGAGCAGTACTTC. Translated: CASSSSGTGIVEQYF.

The CDR3 coding sequence is TGTGCCAGCAGCAGCTTAGGGACAGGGACCGGGGAGCTGTTTTTT. Amino acid sequence: CASSSLGTGTGELFF. The rearrangement links TRBV28 to TRBJ2-2; 9 bases are shared with TRBD1. V shed 6 bases and J 5 bases; nucleotides not matched to a gene: 7. From germline, CDR1 is MDHEN and CDR2 SYDVKM. The CDR3 has 15 residues.

CDR3 region: CASSLGDRGNYGYTF. CDR3 DNA: TGTGCCAGCAGCTTGGGGGACAGGGGGAACTATGGCTACACCTTC. V and J are TRBV5-4 and TRBJ1-2; 11 bases align to TRBD1. Germline CDR1 reads SGHNT; CDR2 reads YYREEE (reference sequence). The CDR3 extends over 15 amino acids. The V and J ends lost 0 bases and 2 bases, in that order; junction bases with no gene match: 0.

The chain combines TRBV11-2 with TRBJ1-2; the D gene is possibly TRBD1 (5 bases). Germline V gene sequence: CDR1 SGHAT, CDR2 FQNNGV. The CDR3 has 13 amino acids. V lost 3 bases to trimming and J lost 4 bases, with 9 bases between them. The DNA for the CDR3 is TGTGCCAGCAGCTTGACAGACTCCTATGGCTACACCTTC. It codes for CASSLTDSYGYTF.

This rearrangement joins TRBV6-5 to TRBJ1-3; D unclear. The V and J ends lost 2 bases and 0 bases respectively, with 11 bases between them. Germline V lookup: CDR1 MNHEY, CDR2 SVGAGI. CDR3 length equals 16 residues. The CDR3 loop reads CASSYGEEASGNTIYF. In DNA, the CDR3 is TGTGCCAGCAGTTACGGGGAGGAGGCCTCTGGAAACACCATATATTTT.

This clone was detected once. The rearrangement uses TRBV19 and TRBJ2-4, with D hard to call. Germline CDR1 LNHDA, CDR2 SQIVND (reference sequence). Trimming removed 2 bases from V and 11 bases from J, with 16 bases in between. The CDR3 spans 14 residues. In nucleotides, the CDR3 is TGTGCCAGTAGTATAACCGCGGCAAAAACATTTCAGTACTTC. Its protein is CASSITAAKTFQYF.

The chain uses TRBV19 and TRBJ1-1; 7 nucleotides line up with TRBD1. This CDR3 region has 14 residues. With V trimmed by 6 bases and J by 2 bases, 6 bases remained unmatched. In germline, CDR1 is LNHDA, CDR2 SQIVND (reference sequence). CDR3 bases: TGTGCCAGTAGACAGGGGCCAATAAACACTGAAGCTTTCTTT. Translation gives CASRQGPINTEAFF.

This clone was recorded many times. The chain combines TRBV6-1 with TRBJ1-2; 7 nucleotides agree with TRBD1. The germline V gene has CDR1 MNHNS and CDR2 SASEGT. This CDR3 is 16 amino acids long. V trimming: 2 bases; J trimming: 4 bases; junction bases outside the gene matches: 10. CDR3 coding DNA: TGTGCCAGCAGTGAAAGGGACAGCCAAGGAGGCTATGGCTACACCTTC. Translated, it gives CASSERDSQGGYGYTF.

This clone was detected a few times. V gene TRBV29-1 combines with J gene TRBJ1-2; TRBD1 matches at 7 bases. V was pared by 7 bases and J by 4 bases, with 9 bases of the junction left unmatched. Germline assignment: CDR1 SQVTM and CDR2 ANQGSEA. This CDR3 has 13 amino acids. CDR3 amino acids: CSATLPGGYGYTF. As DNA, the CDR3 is TGCAGCGCGACGCTACCAGGGGGCTATGGCTACACCTTC.

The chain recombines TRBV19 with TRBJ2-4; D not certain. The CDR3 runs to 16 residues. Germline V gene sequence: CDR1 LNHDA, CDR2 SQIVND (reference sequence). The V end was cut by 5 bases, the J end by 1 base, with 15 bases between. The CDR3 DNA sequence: TGTGCCAGTAGTCCCGGGTCCCTCGGGGCCAAAAACATTCAGTACTTC. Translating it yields CASSPGSLGAKNIQYF. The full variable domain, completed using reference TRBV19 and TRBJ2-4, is DGGITQSPKYLFRKEGQNVTLSCEQNLNHDAMYWYRQDPGQGLRLIYYSQIVNDFQKGDIAEGYSVSREKKESFPLTVTSAQKNPTAFYLCASSPGSLGAKNIQYFGAGTRLSVL.

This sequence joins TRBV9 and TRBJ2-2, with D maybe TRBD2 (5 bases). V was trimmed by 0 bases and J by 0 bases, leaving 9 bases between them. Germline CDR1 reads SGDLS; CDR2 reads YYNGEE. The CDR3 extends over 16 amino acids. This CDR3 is CASSVASGANTGELFF. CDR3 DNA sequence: TGTGCCAGCAGCGTAGCCAGCGGAGCGAACACCGGGGAGCTGTTTTTT.

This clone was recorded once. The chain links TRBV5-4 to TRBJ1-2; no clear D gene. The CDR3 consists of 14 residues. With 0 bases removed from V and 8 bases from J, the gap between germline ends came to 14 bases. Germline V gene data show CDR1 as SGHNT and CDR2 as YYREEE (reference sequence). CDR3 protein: CASSLGSARAGYTF. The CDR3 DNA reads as TGTGCCAGCAGCTTGGGTTCGGCGAGGGCCGGCTACACCTTC.

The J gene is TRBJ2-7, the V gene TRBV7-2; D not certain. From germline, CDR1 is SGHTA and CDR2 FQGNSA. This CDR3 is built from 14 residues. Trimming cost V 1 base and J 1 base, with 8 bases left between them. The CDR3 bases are TGTGCCAGCAGCTTAGTCTCCTCTTCCTACGAGCAGTACTTC. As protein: CASSLVSSSYEQYF.

This chain's CDR3 is CASSLLDRGNQPQHF. The CDR3 nucleotides read TGTGCCAGCAGCTTACTGGACAGGGGCAATCAGCCCCAGCATTTT. The gene calls are TRBV7-8 and TRBJ1-5; 8 nucleotides match TRBD1. CDR1 is SGHVS and CDR2 is FQNEAQ in the germline V gene. This CDR3 comprises 15 residues. Trimming at V came to 2 bases and at J to 2 bases, leaving 2 bases not matched to a gene.

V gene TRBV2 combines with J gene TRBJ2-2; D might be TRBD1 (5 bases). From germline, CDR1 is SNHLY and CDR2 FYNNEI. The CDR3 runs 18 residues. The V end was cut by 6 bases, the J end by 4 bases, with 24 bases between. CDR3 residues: CASRERRQSLGGTGELFF. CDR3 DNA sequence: TGTGCCAGCAGGGAGAGAAGACAGAGCCTCGGTGGCACCGGGGAGCTGTTTTTT.

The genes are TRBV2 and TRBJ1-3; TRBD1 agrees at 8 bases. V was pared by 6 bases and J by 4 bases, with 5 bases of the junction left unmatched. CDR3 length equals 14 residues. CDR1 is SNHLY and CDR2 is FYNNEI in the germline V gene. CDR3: CASSPRDRGNTIYF. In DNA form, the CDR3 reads TGTGCCAGCAGCCCGCGGGACAGGGGAAACACCATATATTTT.

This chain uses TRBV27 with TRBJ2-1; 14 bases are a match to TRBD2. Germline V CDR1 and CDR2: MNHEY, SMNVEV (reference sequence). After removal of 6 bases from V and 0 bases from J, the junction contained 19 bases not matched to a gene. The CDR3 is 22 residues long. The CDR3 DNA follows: TGTGCCAGCAGGTCTAAAAGGACTAGCGGGGGGAATTTATACCGCTCCTACAATGAGCAGTTCTTC. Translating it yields CASRSKRTSGGNLYRSYNEQFF.

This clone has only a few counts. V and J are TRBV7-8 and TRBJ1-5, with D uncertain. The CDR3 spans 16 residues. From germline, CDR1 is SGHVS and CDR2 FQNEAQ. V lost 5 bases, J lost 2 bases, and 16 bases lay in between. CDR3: CASSSGIMKGNQPQHF. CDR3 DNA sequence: TGTGCCAGCAGCAGCGGGATCATGAAGGGCAATCAGCCCCAGCATTTT.